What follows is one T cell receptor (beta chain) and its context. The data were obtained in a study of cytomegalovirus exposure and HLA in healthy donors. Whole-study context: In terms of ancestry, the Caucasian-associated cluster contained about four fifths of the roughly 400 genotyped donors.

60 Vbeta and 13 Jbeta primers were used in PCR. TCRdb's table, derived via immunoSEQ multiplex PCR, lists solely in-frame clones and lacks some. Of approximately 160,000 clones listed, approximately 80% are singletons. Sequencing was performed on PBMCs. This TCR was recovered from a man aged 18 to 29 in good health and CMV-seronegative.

CDR3 amino acids: CASSDQGVGSPLHF. The CDR3 nucleotides are TGTGCCAGCAGTGATCAGGGTGTTGGTTCACCCCTCCACTTT. This chain uses TRBV6-4 with TRBJ1-6, with D possibly TRBD1 on 5 matching bases. Germline V gene sequence: CDR1 MRHNA, CDR2 SNTAGT. Trimming stripped 3 bases from V and 9 bases from J, with 12 bases between. The CDR3 runs to 14 residues.